This T cell receptor beta chain was obtained from a study of control samples from healthy donors and cancer patients. Data came from immunoSEQ multiplex PCR; TCRdb stores just in-frame clones and leaves some out. Here the sample spans about 110,000 clones, 70% to 90% being singletons. The J segment lost 7 bases and the V segment lost 5 bases, leaving 5 bases of the junction unmatched. CDR1 and CDR2 (germline): KGHDR, SFDVKD. CDR3 length equals 15 residues. The J gene is TRBJ2-1, the V gene TRBV24-1; 12 positions match TRBD2. The sequencing input was PBMCs. This sequence originates from a woman aged 60-75 years with lung cancer. CDR3 sequence (DNA): TGTGCCACCAGTGCCCGACTAGCGGGGGAGAATGAGCAGTTCTTC. The encoded protein is CATSARLAGENEQFF.